The 2 T cell receptor beta chains below were found in one sample sequenced in a study of blood T cell repertoires in COVID-19. Sequenced by immunoSEQ multiplex PCR; TCRdb stores in-frame clones only, minus some. The sample contains 200,000 to 300,000 clones, roughly 84% of which appear only once. The sequenced sample consisted of peripheral blood. Every receptor here comes from a man between 40 and 49 years old with acute or convalescent COVID-19.

This clone was found a few times. This chain uses TRBV9 with TRBJ1-2; D remains ambiguous. This CDR3 spans 14 amino acids. Deletions cut 4 bases from V and 4 bases from J, with 14 bases between. CDR1 is SGDLS and CDR2 is YYNGEE in the germline V gene. DNA for the CDR3: TGTGCCAGCAGCCCAGCGGCCGAATGCTATGGCTACACCTTC. Its translation is CASSPAAECYGYTF.

This clone occurred once. This sequence joins TRBV18 and TRBJ2-7, with TRBD1 matching over 10 bases. Germline CDR1 is KGHSH and CDR2 is LQKENI. The CDR3 contains 15 residues. Germline trimming cut 3 bases from V and 9 bases from J; bases unmatched to any gene: 11. CDR3 region: CASSPGGQGTSGQYF. The CDR3 DNA is TGTGCCAGCTCACCCGGGGGACAGGGGACCTCGGGGCAGTACTTC.